Following are 3 T cell receptor beta chains from one sample sequenced in a study of identical twins. TCRdb used MiXCR to reprocess the 5' RACE reads, holding one entry per CDR3 protein. The table shows approximately 690,000 distinct CDR3 sequences, with approximately 6.1% occurring only once. The material sequenced was naive T cells sorted from blood. Source of these receptors: a man aged 18 to 35 in good health.

This clonotype was seen repeatedly, ten times or more. This chain connects TRBV28 to TRBJ1-5; a possible D gene is TRBD1 (5 bases). Trimming removed 6 bases at V and 8 bases at J, with 17 bases between. The CDR3 has 14 amino acids. Germline CDR1 MDHEN, CDR2 SYDVKM. The CDR3, as DNA: TGTGCCAGCAGCGATCAGGGTAATATGGAGCCCCAGCATTTT. Its protein product is CASSDQGNMEPQHF.

The genes are TRBV5-1 and TRBJ1-1; D remains ambiguous. The CDR3 length is 17 residues. The V end was cut by 3 bases, the J end by 0 bases, with 18 bases between. Looked up from germline, CDR1 is SGHRS and CDR2 is YFSETQ. CDR3 sequence: CASSSKRETPMNTEAFF. The CDR3 DNA reads as TGCGCCAGCAGCTCCAAAAGGGAAACGCCTATGAACACTGAAGCTTTCTTT.

There are a few counts of this clonotype. This chain links TRBV27 with TRBJ2-7, with 9 positions matching TRBD2. V gave up 5 bases and J gave up 3 bases; unmatched junction bases: 11. CDR1 and CDR2 (germline): MNHEY, SMNVEV (reference sequence). This CDR3 spans 16 amino acids. The CDR3 DNA follows: TGTGCCAGCAGTAGAGACCCCCTAGCGGGATTCTACGAGCAGTACTTC. It encodes CASSRDPLAGFYEQYF.